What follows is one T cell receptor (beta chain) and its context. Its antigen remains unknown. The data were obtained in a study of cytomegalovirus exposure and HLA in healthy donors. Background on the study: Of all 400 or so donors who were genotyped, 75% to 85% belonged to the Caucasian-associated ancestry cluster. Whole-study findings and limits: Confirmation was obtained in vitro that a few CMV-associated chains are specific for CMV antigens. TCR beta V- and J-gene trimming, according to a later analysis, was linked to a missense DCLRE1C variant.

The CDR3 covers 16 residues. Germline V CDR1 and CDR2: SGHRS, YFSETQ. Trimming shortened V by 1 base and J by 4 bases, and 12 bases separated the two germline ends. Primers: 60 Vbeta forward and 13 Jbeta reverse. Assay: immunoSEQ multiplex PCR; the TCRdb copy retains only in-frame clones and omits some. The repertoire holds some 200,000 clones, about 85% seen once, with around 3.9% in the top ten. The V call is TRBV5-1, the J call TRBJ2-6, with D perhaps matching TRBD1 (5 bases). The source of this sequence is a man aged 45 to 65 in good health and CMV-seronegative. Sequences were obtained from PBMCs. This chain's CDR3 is CASSLLKGLGANVLTF. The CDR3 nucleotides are TGCGCCAGCAGCTTGCTAAAGGGGCTCGGGGCCAACGTCCTGACTTTC.